The present entry profiles one T cell receptor (beta chain) with its context. Its antigen is currently unknown. This specimen belongs to a study of OX40 agonist ivuxolimab in advanced cancers. Turning to the study itself: All patients had ivuxolimab intravenously every 2 weeks at 0.01 to 10 mg/kg. General observations from the study: More expanded clones were found, on average, in CD8+ than in CD4+ T cells. With doses of 0.1 to 3.0 mg/kg, CD4+ and CD8+ blood T cells had undergone clonal expansion by week 6.

Profiling relied on immunoSEQ multiplex PCR, and the TCRdb table lists in-frame clones only, not all of them. The sample includes approximately 50,000 clones, roughly 82% of them seen just once. Patients who had autoimmune disease history or got systemic immunosuppression were left out. This TCR was sampled from an adult with an advanced solid tumor such as melanoma, head and neck, liver or kidney cancer. The specimen comprised CD4+ or CD8+ T cells sorted from blood, sampled in a trial of the OX40 agonist ivuxolimab.

The CDR3 sequence: CASSFQRGQGGLEQYF. The CDR3 DNA follows: TGTGCCAGCAGTTTCCAGCGGGGACAGGGTGGTCTCGAGCAGTACTTC. The rearrangement uses TRBV28 and TRBJ2-7; 9 nucleotides align to TRBD1. V shed 3 bases, J shed 6 bases, and the junction held 12 bases outside the gene matches. Looked up from germline, CDR1 is MDHEN and CDR2 is SYDVKM. The CDR3 has 16 amino acids.